The clone carrying this T cell receptor (beta chain) has a handful of counts. The antigen remains unidentified. Germline V gives CDR1 SQVTM, CDR2 ANQGSEA. V dropped 3 bases and J dropped 3; count of bases not matched to a gene: 4. The CDR3 has 14 amino acids. Reverse transcription of all isolated RNA meant that expressed TCRB transcripts were sequenced. The study sequenced naive, central memory and regulatory T cell samples to an average of approximately 4 million reads. Measured with immunoSEQ multiplex PCR; TCRdb has only the in-frame clones, and not every one. Among about half a million clones listed, approximately 30% were seen once. The data are from a study of beta chain features in type 1 diabetes. Study-wide findings and caveats: The naive, central memory and Treg TCRB repertoires of patients appeared to be more similar to one another than those of healthy donors. Diminished insertions and augmented deletions at VDJ junctions characterized type 1 diabetes patients.

The source material was naive CD4+ T cells from blood. This chain joins TRBV29-1 and TRBJ2-7, with 11 bases that match TRBD1. The receptor's source is a man between 18 and 35 years old in good health. The CDR3 loop is CSVERTGGFYEQYF. CDR3 nucleotide sequence: TGCAGCGTTGAGCGGACAGGGGGCTTCTACGAGCAGTACTTC.